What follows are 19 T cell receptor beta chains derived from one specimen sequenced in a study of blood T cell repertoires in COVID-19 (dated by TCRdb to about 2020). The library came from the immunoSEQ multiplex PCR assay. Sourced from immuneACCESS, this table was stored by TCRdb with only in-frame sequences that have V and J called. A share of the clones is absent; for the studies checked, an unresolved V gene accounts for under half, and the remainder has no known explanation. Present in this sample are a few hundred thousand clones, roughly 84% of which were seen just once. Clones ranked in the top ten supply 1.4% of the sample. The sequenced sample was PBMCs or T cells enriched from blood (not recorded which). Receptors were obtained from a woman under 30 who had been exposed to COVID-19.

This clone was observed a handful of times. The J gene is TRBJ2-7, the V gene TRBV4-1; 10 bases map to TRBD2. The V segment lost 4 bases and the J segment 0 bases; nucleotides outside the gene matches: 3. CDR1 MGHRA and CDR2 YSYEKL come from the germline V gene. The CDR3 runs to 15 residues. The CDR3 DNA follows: TGCGCCAGCAGCCCTATAGCGGGAGGCTCCTACGAGCAGTACTTC. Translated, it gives CASSPIAGGSYEQYF.

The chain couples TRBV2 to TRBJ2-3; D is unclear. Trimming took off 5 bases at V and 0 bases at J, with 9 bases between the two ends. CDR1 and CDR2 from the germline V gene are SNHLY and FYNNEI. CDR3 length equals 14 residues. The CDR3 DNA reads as TGTGCCAGCAGTTACGACATTAGCACAGATACGCAGTATTTT. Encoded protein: CASSYDISTDTQYF.

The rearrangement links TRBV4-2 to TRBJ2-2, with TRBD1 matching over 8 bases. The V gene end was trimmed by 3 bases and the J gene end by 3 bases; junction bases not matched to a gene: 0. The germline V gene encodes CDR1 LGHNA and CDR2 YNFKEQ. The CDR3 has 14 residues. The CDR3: CASSQDRDTGELFF. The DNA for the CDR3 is TGTGCCAGCAGCCAGGACAGGGACACCGGGGAGCTGTTTTTT.

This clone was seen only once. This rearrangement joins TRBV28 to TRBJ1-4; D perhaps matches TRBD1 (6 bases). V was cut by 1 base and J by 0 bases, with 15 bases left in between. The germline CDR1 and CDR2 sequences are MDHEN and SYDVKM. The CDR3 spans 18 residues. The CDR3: CASSLLVAGDSTNEKLFF. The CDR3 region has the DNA TGTGCCAGCAGTTTATTGGTGGCAGGGGATTCAACTAATGAAAAACTGTTTTTT.

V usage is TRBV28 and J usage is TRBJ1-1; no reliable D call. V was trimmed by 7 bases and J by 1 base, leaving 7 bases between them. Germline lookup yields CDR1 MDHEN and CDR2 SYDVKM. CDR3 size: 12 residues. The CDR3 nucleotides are TGTGCCAGCATGACGGGGAACACTGAAGCTTTCTTT. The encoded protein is CASMTGNTEAFF.

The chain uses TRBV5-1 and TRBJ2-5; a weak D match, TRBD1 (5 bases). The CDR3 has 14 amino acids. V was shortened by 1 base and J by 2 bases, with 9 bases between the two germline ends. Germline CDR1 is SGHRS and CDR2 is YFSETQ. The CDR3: CASSLMTDQETQYF. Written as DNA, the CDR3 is TGCGCCAGCAGCTTGATGACAGATCAAGAGACCCAGTACTTC.

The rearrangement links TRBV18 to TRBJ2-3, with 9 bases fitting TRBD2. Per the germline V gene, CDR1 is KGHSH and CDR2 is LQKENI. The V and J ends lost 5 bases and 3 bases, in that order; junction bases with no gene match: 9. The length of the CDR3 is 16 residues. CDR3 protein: CASSLQSGLATDTQYF. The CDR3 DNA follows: TGTGCCAGCTCATTACAGTCGGGACTAGCAACAGATACGCAGTATTTT.

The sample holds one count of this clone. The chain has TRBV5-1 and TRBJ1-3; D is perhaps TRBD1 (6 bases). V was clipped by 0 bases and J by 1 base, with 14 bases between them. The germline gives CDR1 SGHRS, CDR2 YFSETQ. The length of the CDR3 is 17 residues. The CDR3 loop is CASSLALTGASGNTIYF. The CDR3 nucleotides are TGCGCCAGCAGCTTGGCTTTGACAGGAGCATCTGGAAACACCATATATTTT.

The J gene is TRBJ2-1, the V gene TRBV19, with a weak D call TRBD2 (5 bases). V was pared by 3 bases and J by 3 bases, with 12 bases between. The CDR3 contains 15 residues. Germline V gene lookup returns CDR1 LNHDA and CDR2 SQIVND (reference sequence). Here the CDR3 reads CASSISGESYNEQFF. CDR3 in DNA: TGTGCCAGTAGTATTAGTGGGGAGAGCTACAATGAGCAGTTCTTC. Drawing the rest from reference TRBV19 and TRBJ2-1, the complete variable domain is DGGITQSPKYLFRKEGQNVTLSCEQNLNHDAMYWYRQDPGQGLRLIYYSQIVNDFQKGDIAEGYSVSREKKESFPLTVTSAQKNPTAFYLCASSISGESYNEQFFGPGTRLTVL.

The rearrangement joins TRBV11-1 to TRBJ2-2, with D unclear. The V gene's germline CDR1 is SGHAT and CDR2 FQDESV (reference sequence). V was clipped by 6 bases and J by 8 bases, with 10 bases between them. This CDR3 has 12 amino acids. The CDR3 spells CASRQPRGELFF. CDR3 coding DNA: TGTGCCAGCAGGCAACCTAGGGGGGAGCTGTTTTTT.

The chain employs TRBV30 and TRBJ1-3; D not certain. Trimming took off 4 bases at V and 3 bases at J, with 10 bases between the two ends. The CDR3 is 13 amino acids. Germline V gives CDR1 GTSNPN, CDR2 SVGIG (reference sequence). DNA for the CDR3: TGTGCCTGGAATCGTGGGCTTGGAAACACCATATATTTT. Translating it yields CAWNRGLGNTIYF. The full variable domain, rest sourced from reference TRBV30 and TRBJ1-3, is SQTIHQWPATLVQPVGSPLSLECTVEGTSNPNLYWYRQAAGRGLQLLFYSVGIGQISSEVPQNLSASRPQDRQFILSSKKLLLSDSGFYLCAWNRGLGNTIYFGEGSWLTVV.

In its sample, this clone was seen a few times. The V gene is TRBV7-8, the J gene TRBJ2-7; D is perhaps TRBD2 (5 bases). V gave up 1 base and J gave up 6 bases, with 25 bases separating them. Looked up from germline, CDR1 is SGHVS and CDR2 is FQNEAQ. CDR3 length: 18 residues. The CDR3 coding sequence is TGTGCCAGCAGCTTAGATGTGTGGCAGGCGGGCGTGGACTCCGAGCAGTACTTC. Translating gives CASSLDVWQAGVDSEQYF.

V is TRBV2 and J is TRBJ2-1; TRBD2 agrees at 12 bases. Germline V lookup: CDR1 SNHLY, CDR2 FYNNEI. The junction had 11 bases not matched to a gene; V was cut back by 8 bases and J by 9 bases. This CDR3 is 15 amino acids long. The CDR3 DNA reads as TGTGCCAGCCGCGAGACTAGCGGGAGTCATAGTGAGCAGTTCTTC. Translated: CASRETSGSHSEQFF. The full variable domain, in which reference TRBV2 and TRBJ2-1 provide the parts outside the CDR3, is EPEVTQTPSHQVTQMGQEVILRCVPISNHLYFYWYRQILGQKVEFLVSFYNNEISEKSEIFDDQFSVERPDGSNFTLKIRSTKLEDSAMYFCASRETSGSHSEQFFGPGTRLTVL.

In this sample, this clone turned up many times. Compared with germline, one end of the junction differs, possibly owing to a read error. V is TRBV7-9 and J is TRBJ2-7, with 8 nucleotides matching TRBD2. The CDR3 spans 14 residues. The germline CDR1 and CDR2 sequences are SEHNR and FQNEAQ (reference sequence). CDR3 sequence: CAGSGAGASYEQYF. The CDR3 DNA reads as TGTGCCGGCAGCGGAGCGGGAGCCTCATACGAGCAGTACTTC.

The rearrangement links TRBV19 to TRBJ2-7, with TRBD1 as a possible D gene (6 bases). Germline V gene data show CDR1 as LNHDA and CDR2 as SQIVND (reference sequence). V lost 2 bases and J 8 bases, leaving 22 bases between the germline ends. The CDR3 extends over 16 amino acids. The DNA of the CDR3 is TGTGCCAGTAGTATAACACCAACAGGGATACGGCCGCAGCAGTACTTC. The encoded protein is CASSITPTGIRPQQYF.

The CDR3 coding sequence is TGTGCCAGCGTGGGTCAGGGACAGGGACATCAGCCCCAGCATTTT. It specifies CASVGQGQGHQPQHF. The chain joins TRBV28 to TRBJ1-5, with TRBD1 identical over 9 bases. The CDR3 extends over 15 amino acids. With V trimmed by 8 bases and J by 5 bases, 10 bases remained unmatched. Germline CDR1 and CDR2: MDHEN and SYDVKM.

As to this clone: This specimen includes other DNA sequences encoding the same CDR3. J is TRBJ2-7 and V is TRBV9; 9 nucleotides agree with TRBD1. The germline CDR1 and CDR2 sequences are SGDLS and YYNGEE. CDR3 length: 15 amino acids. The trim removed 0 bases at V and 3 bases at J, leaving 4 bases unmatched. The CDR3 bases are TGTGCCAGCAGCGTAGGGGGACAGGGTCTCTACGAGCAGTACTTC. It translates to CASSVGGQGLYEQYF.

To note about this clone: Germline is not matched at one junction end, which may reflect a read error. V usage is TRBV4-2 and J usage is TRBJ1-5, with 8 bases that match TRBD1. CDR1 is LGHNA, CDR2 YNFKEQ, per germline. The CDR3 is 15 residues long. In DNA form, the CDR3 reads TGTGCCAGCAGTCAAGAGACAGGGGCCAATCAGCCCCAGCATTTT. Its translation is CASSQETGANQPQHF.

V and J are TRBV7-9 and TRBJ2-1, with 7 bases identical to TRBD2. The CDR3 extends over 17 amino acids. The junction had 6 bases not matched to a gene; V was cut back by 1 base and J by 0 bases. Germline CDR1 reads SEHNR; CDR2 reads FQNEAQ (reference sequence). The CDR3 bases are TGTGCCAGCAGCTTAGTTCACGGGAGGCCCTCCTACAATGAGCAGTTCTTC. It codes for CASSLVHGRPSYNEQFF.